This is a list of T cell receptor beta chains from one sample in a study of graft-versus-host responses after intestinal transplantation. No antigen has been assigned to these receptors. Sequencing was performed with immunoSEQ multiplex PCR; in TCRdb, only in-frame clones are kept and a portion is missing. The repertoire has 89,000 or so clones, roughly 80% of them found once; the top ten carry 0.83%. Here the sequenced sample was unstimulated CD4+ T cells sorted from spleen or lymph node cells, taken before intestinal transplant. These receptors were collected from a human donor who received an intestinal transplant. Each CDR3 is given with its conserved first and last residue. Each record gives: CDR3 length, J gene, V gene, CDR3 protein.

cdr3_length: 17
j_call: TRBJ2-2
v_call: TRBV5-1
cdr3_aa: CASSLGGNRAYTGELFF

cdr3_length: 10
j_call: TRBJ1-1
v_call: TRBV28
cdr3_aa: CASSRGMAFF

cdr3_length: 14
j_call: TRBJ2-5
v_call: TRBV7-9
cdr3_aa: CASSLAGVGETQYF

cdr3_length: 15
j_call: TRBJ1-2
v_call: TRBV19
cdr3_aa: CASSIDFSGFYGYTF

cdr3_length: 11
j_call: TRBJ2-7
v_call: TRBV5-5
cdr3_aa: CASSRGYEQYF

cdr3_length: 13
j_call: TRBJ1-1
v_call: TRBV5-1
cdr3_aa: CASGGAGNTEAFF

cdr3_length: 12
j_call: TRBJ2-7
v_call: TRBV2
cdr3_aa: CASNWDSGEQYF

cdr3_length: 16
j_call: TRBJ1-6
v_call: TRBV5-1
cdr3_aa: CASSGLTGPWNSPLHF

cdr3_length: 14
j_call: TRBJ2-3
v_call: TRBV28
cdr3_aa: CASSLGQGPDTQYF

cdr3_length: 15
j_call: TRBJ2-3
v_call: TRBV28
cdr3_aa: CASSETGGAPDTQYF

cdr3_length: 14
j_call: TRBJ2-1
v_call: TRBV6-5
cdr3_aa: CASSSAGAYNEQFF

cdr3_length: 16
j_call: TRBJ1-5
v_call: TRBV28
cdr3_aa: CASSHRQGYSNQPQHF

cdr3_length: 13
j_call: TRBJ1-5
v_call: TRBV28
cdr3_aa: CASSSYRDQPQHF

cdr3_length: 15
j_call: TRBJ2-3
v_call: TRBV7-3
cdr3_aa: CASSLTRQGKDTQYF

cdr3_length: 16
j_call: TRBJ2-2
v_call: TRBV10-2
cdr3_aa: CASSEVGGSGTGELFF

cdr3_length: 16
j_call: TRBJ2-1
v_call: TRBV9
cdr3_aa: CASSVAGLAGGGEQFF

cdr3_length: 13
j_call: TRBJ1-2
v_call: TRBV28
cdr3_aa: CASWTGLNYGYTF

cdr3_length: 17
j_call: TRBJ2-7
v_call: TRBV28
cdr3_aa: CASSSTPWTGGSYEQYF

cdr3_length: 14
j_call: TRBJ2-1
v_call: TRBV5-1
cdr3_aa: CASSAGTGGNEQFF

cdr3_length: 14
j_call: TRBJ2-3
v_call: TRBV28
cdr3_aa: CASSHRDFTDTQYF

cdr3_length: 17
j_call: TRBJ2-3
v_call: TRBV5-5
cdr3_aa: CASSLGVGRARTDTQYF

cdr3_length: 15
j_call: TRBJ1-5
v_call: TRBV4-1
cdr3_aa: CASSQEAHSNQPQHF

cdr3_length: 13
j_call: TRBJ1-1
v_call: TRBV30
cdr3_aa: CAWSRQGLTEAFF

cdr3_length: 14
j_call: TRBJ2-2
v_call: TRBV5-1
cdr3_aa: CASSFSGNTGELFF

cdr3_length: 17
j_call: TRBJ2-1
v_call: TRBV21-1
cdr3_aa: CASSLARTSGSHNEQFF

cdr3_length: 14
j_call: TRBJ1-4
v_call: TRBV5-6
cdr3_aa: CASSLIGANEKLFF

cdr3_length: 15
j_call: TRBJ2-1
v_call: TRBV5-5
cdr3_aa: CASSLRGDSYNEQFF

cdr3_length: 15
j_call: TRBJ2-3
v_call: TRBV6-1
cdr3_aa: CASSEVGGSTDTQYF

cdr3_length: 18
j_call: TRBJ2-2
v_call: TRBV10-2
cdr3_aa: CASSDPGLAGKGAGELFF

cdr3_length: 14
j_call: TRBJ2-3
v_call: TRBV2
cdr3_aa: CASSASGAGDTQYF

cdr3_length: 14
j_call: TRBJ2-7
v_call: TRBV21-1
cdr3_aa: CASSKGAGGHEQYF

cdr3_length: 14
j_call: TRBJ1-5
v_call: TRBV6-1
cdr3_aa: CASSAGTGEEPQHF

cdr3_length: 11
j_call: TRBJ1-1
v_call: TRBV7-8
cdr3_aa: CASRQGTEAFF

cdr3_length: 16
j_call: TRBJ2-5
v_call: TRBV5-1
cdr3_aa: CASSWTLAGGGETQYF

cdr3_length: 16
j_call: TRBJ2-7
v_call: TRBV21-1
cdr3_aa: CASSTSQDTESYEQYF

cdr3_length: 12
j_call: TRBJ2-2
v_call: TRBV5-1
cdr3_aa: CASSLSFGELFF

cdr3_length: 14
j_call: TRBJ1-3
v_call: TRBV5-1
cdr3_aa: CASSLGQGTNTIYF

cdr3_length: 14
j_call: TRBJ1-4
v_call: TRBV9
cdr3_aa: CASSPDSDNEKLFF

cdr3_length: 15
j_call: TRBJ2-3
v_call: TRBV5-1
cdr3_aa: CASSLLTSGQDTQYF

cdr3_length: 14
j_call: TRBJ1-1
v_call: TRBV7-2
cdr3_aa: CASSPGQGGTEAFF

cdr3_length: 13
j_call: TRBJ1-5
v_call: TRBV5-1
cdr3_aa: CASSSDSNQPQHF

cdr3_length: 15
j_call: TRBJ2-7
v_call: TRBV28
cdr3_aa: CASSLAGSRSYEQYF

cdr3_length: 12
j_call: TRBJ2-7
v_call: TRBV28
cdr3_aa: CASSLGLAGQYF